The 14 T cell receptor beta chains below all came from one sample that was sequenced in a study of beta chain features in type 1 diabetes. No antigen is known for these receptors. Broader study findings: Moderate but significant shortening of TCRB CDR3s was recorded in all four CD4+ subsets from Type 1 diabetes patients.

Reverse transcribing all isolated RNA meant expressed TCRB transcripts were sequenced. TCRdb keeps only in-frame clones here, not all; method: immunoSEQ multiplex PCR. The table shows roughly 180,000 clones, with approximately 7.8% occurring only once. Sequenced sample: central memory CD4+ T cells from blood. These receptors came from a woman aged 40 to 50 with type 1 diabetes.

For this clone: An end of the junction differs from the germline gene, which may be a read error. Here the CDR3 reads CASSSPGGRAGNEQFF. Written as DNA, the CDR3 is TGCGCCAGCTCCTCACCGGGCGGGAGGGCCGGGAATGAGCAGTTCTTC. This sequence joins TRBV7-9 and TRBJ2-1; the match to TRBD2 covers 9 bases. Per the germline V gene, CDR1 is SEHNR and CDR2 is FQNEAQ (reference sequence). The CDR3 totals 16 residues.

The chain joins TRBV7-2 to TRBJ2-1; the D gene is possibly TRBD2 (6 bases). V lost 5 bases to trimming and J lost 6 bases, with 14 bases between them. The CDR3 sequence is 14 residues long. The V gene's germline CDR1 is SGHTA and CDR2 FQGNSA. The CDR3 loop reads CASSPNGRGNEQFF. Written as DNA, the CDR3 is TGTGCCAGCAGCCCCAACGGGAGAGGCAATGAGCAGTTCTTC.

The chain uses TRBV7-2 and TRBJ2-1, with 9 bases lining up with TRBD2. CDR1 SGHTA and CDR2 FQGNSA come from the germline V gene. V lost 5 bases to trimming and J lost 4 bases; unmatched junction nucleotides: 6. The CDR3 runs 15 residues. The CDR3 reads CASSPPSGRYNEQFF. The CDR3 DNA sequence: TGTGCCAGCAGCCCCCCGAGCGGGAGGTACAATGAGCAGTTCTTC. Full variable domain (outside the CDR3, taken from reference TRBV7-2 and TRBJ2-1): GAGVSQSPSNKVTEKGKDVELRCDPISGHTALYWYRQSLGQGLEFLIYFQGNSAPDKSGLPSDRFSAERTGGSVSTLTIQRTQQEDSAVYLCASSPPSGRYNEQFFGPGTRLTVL.

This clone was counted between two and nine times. DNA for the CDR3: TGTGCCAGCAGCCAAGGGACAGGGGCACGAGGTGAAAAACTGTTTTTT. This codes for CASSQGTGARGEKLFF. The gene calls are TRBV14 and TRBJ1-4; 9 nucleotides align to TRBD1. Germline-derived CDR1 and CDR2 are SGHDN and FVKESK. V trimming: 1 base; J trimming: 7 bases; junction bases outside the gene matches: 7. This CDR3 spans 16 amino acids.

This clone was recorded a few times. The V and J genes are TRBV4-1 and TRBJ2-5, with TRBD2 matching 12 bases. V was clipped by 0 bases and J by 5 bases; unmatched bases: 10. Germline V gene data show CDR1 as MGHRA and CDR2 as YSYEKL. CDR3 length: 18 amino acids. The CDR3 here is CASSQDPGLAGGGETQYF. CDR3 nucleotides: TGCGCCAGCAGCCAAGATCCGGGACTAGCGGGCGGTGGGGAGACCCAGTACTTC.

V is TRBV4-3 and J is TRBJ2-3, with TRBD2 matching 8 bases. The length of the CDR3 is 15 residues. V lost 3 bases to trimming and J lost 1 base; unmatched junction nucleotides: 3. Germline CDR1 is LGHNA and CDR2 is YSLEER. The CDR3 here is CASSQGLVGTDTQYF. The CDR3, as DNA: TGCGCCAGCAGCCAGGGACTAGTGGGCACAGATACGCAGTATTTT.

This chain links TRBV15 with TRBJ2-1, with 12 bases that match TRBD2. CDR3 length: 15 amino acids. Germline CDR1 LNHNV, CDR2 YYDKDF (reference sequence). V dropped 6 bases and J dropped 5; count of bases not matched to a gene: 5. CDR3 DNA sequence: TGTGCCACCAGTTCAGCTAGCGGGGGGGACAATGAGCAGTTCTTC. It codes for CATSSASGGDNEQFF.

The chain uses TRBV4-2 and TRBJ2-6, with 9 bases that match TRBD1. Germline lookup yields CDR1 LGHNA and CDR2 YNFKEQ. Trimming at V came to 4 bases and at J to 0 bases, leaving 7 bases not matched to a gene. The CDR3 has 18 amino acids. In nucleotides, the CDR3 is TGTGCCAGCAGCCGTCAGGGACAGGGAGGCTCTGGGGCCAACGTCCTGACTTTC. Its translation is CASSRQGQGGSGANVLTF.

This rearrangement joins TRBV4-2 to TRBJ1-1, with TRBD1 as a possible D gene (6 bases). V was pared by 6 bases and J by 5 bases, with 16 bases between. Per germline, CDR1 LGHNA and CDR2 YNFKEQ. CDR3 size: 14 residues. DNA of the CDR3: TGTGCCAGCAGACGAGTACAGGGTCGGACTGAAGCTTTCTTT. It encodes CASRRVQGRTEAFF.

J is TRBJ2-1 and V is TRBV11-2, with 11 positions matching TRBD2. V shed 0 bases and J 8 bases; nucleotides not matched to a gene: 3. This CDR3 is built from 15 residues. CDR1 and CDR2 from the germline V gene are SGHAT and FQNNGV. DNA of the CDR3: TGTGCCAGCAGCTTAGAGCTAGCGGGAGGCGATGAGCAGTTCTTC. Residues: CASSLELAGGDEQFF.

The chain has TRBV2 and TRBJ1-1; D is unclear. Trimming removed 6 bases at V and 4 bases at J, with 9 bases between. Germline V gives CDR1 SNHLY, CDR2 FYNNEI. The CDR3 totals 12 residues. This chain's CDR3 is CASRRSGTEAFF. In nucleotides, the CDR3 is TGTGCCAGCAGACGTAGCGGCACTGAAGCTTTCTTT. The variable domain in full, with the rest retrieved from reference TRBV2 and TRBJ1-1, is EPEVTQTPSHQVTQMGQEVILRCVPISNHLYFYWYRQILGQKVEFLVSFYNNEISEKSEIFDDQFSVERPDGSNFTLKIRSTKLEDSAMYFCASRRSGTEAFFGQGTRLTVV.

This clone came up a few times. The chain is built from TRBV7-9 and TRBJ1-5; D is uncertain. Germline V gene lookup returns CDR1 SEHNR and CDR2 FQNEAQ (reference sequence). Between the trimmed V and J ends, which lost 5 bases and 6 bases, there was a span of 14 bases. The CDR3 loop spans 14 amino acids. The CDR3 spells CASSLNLESQPQHF. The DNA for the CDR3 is TGTGCCAGCAGCCTAAACTTGGAGAGTCAGCCCCAGCATTTT.

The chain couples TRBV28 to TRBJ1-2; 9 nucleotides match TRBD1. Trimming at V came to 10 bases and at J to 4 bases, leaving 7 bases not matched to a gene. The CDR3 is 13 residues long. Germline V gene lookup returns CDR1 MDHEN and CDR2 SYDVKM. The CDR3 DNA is TGTGCCATATGGGACAGGGAAGGCTATGGCTACACCTTC. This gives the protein CAIWDREGYGYTF.

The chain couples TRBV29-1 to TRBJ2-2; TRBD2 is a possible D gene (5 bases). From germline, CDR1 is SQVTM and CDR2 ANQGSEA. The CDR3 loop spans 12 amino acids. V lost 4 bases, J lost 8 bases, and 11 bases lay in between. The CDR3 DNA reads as TGCAGCGTTGGGGAGCGAACTGGGGAGCTGTTTTTT. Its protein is CSVGERTGELFF.